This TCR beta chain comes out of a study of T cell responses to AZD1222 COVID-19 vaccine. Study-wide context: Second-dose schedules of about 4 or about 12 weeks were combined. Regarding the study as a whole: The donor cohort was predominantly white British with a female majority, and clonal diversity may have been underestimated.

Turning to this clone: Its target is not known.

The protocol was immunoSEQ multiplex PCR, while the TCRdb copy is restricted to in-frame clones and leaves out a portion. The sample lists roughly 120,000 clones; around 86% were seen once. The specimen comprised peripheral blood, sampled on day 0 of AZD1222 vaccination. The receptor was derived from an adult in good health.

DNA of the CDR3: TGCGCCAGCAGCCCCCGCTGGTCACAGACCAATCAGCCCCAGCATTTT. Amino acids: CASSPRWSQTNQPQHF. This rearrangement joins TRBV4-1 to TRBJ1-5; D gene ambiguous. The CDR3 spans 16 residues. Germline CDR1 reads MGHRA; CDR2 reads YSYEKL. The V gene lost 4 bases and the J gene lost 3 bases, with 16 bases spanning the gap.